These 22 T cell receptor beta chains originate from one sample sequenced in a study of OX40 agonist ivuxolimab in advanced cancers. Some clones are missing from TCRdb's copy, which holds only in-frame ones; the method was immunoSEQ multiplex PCR. The sample holds some 73,000 clones, around 89% seen once. The specimen was CD4+ or CD8+ T cells sorted from blood, collected in a trial of the OX40 agonist ivuxolimab. These receptors all come from an adult with an advanced solid tumor such as melanoma, head and neck, liver or kidney cancer.

This clone has only one observation. The rearrangement joins TRBV4-2 to TRBJ2-3; D remains unclear. V was cut by 1 base and J by 2 bases, with 7 bases left in between. Germline V gene sequence: CDR1 LGHNA, CDR2 YNFKEQ. The CDR3 sequence is 14 residues long. The CDR3 nucleotides are TGTGCCAGCAGCCAAGCCGACACCACAGATACGCAGTATTTT. This codes for CASSQADTTDTQYF.

With respect to this clone: A read error may produce the germline difference seen at one junction end. CDR3 loop: CASSLGVKTEAFF. The CDR3 nucleotides are TGTGCCAGCAGCTTAGGGGTGAAGACTGAAGCTTTCTTT. J is TRBJ1-1 and V is TRBV11-3, with D hard to call. Per germline, CDR1 SGHNT and CDR2 YENEEA. The CDR3 sequence is 13 residues long.

The chain carries TRBV4-2 and TRBJ2-3; 9 bases match TRBD2. Germline CDR1 LGHNA, CDR2 YNFKEQ. After removal of 4 bases from V and 2 bases from J, the junction contained 1 base not matched to a gene. There are 14 residues in the CDR3. The chain's CDR3 is CASSPSGATDTQYF. Here the CDR3 DNA reads TGTGCCAGCAGCCCTAGCGGGGCCACAGATACGCAGTATTTT.

The rearrangement uses TRBV30 and TRBJ2-1, with D tentatively TRBD1 (8 bases). The ends were cut back, 1 base at V and 9 bases at J, with 19 bases in the middle. This CDR3 spans 15 amino acids. Germline CDR1 is GTSNPN and CDR2 is SVGIG (reference sequence). The CDR3 reads CAWSGLQGGKSEQFF. The CDR3 region has the DNA TGTGCCTGGAGTGGATTACAGGGGGGGAAAAGTGAGCAGTTCTTC.

This chain connects TRBV7-8 to TRBJ2-3, with a possible D match to TRBD2 (5 bases). With 2 bases removed from V and 0 bases from J, the gap between germline ends came to 12 bases. The CDR3 length is 16 residues. Germline CDR1 and CDR2: SGHVS and FQNEAQ. This CDR3 reads CASSLMSGTSTDTQYF. DNA of the CDR3: TGTGCCAGCAGCTTAATGAGCGGAACTAGCACAGATACGCAGTATTTT.

The CDR3 sequence: CAISGSRGAPDGYTF. CDR3 nucleotide sequence: TGTGCCATCAGTGGTTCGCGGGGGGCGCCCGATGGCTACACCTTC. The rearrangement uses TRBV10-3 and TRBJ1-2; TRBD1 is a possible D gene (6 bases). Trimming took off 4 bases at V and 6 bases at J, with 18 bases between the two ends. Germline V gene sequence: CDR1 ENHRY, CDR2 SYGVKD. The CDR3 runs to 15 residues.

The chain combines TRBV4-1 with TRBJ2-3, with 9 bases matching TRBD2. After removal of 5 bases from V and 0 bases from J, the junction contained 3 bases not matched to a gene. This CDR3 has 15 amino acids. The germline CDR1 and CDR2 sequences are MGHRA and YSYEKL. In DNA, the CDR3 is TGCGCCAGCAGCGAACTAGCGGGCAGCACAGATACGCAGTATTTT. Amino acid sequence: CASSELAGSTDTQYF.

The chain carries TRBV5-8 and TRBJ2-5, with a possible D match to TRBD2 (6 bases). The CDR3 covers 17 residues. Germline V CDR1 and CDR2: SGHTS, YDEGEE. V shed 3 bases and J shed 5 bases, with 23 bases lying between them. Here the CDR3 reads CASSSGLVGGRLETQYF. The CDR3, as DNA: TGTGCCAGCAGCTCGGGACTCGTCGGAGGGAGGCTCGAGACCCAGTACTTC. The variable domain in full, completed from reference TRBV5-8 and TRBJ2-5, reads EAGVTQSPTHLIKTRGQQATLRCSPISGHTSVYWYQQALGLGLQFLLWYDEGEERNRGNFPPRFSGRQFPNYSSELNVNALELEDSALYLCASSSGLVGGRLETQYFGPGTRLLVL.

The genes are TRBV10-2 and TRBJ2-5; 10 nucleotides line up with TRBD1. V gave up 3 bases and J gave up 5 bases; unmatched junction bases: 6. The germline gives CDR1 WSHSY, CDR2 SAAADI. The CDR3 consists of 15 residues. The CDR3 DNA is TGCGCCAGCAGTGACGGGACAGGGGATTGGGAGACCCAGTACTTC. Translation: CASSDGTGDWETQYF.

For the CDR3, the DNA is TGTGCCAGCAGCTTTAGCGGGAGCTCCTACAATGAGCAGTTCTTC. This translates into CASSFSGSSYNEQFF. The rearrangement links TRBV7-9 to TRBJ2-1, with 9 bases aligning to TRBD2. The V segment lost 3 bases and the J segment 0 bases; nucleotides outside the gene matches: 0. This CDR3 spans 15 amino acids. In germline, CDR1 is SEHNR, CDR2 FQNEAQ (reference sequence).

The J gene is TRBJ2-1, the V gene TRBV5-1, with TRBD2 matching over 8 bases. The CDR3 contains 16 residues. Per the germline V gene, CDR1 is SGHRS and CDR2 is YFSETQ. Unmatched junction bases numbered 7, after V lost 0 bases and J lost 5 bases. Here the CDR3 reads CASSLEGTRLNNEQFF. The CDR3 region has the DNA TGCGCCAGCAGCTTGGAAGGGACTAGGCTTAACAATGAGCAGTTCTTC.

This sequence joins TRBV2 and TRBJ1-1, with a weak D call TRBD1 (5 bases). Germline V gives CDR1 SNHLY, CDR2 FYNNEI. The CDR3 has 14 amino acids. Trimming took 4 bases from V and 10 from J, leaving 19 bases between them. CDR3 loop: CASSGTSGGVVAFF. The CDR3 DNA follows: TGTGCCAGCAGTGGGACGTCCGGGGGGGTAGTAGCTTTCTTT. The whole variable domain, remainder taken from reference TRBV2 and TRBJ1-1, is EPEVTQTPSHQVTQMGQEVILRCVPISNHLYFYWYRQILGQKVEFLVSFYNNEISEKSEIFDDQFSVERPDGSNFTLKIRSTKLEDSAMYFCASSGTSGGVVAFFGQGTRLTVV.

This sequence joins TRBV6-6 and TRBJ1-4; 7 bases line up with TRBD1. There are 14 residues in the CDR3. The germline CDR1 and CDR2 sequences are MNHNY and SVGAGI (reference sequence). V gave up 4 bases and J gave up 8 bases; unmatched junction bases: 7. The CDR3 DNA follows: TGTGCCAGCAGTTGGGGGGACAGAAGCGAAAAACTGTTTTTT. Amino acids: CASSWGDRSEKLFF.

This chain joins TRBV4-1 and TRBJ2-3; D is uncertain. CDR1 MGHRA and CDR2 YSYEKL come from the germline V gene. This CDR3 is 13 amino acids long. V gave up 4 bases and J gave up 0 bases, with 5 bases separating them. The CDR3 sequence is CASSPVSTDTQYF. Written as DNA, the CDR3 is TGCGCCAGCAGCCCTGTTAGCACAGATACGCAGTATTTT.

DNA of the CDR3: TGTGCCTGGAGTGTAGGGCAATGGGAGACCCAGTACTTC. It encodes CAWSVGQWETQYF. This chain connects TRBV30 to TRBJ2-5; D ambiguous. The ends were cut back, 0 bases at V and 5 bases at J, with 10 bases in the middle. The CDR3 is 13 residues long. Germline V gene data show CDR1 as GTSNPN and CDR2 as SVGIG (reference sequence).

The chain joins TRBV7-3 to TRBJ2-1; D is ambiguous. The CDR3 is made up of 17 amino acids. CDR1 and CDR2 from the germline V gene are SGHTA and FQGTGA. With 1 base removed from V and 7 bases from J, the gap between germline ends came to 20 bases. The CDR3 DNA follows: TGTGCCAGCAGCTTAATAGCAGACCCAGCCCCCGGGAATGAGCAGTTCTTC. Its translation is CASSLIADPAPGNEQFF.

This clone was seen a single time. The chain employs TRBV7-8 and TRBJ2-7; no reliable D call. The CDR3 length is 14 residues. Trimming pared 0 bases from V and 4 bases from J, leaving 10 bases between. Germline lookup yields CDR1 SGHVS and CDR2 FQNEAQ. The CDR3 spells CASSLAQARYEQYF. As DNA, the CDR3 is TGTGCCAGCAGCTTAGCGCAGGCTCGTTACGAGCAGTACTTC.

The chain recombines TRBV9 with TRBJ2-3, with 7 bases matching TRBD2. CDR1 and CDR2 (germline): SGDLS, YYNGEE. V lost 2 bases, J lost 2 bases, and 5 bases stayed unmatched. The CDR3 extends over 15 amino acids. The CDR3 reads CASSVNGRFTDTQYF. The CDR3 DNA is TGTGCCAGCAGCGTTAACGGGAGGTTCACAGATACGCAGTATTTT.

The chain combines TRBV5-6 with TRBJ1-1, with TRBD1 matching 9 bases. Germline V gives CDR1 SGHDT, CDR2 YYEEEE. This CDR3 contains 14 residues. V was pared by 4 bases and J by 4 bases, with 5 bases of the junction left unmatched. DNA of the CDR3: TGTGCCAGCAGCGTGACAGGGGGTTTCACTGAAGCTTTCTTT. This encodes CASSVTGGFTEAFF.

The J gene is TRBJ2-7, the V gene TRBV19, with 8 bases that match TRBD1. The CDR3 extends over 13 amino acids. The germline V gene has CDR1 LNHDA and CDR2 SQIVND (reference sequence). With V trimmed by 7 bases and J by 3 bases, 5 bases remained unmatched. CDR3 sequence reads: CASTPDRGYEQYF. The DNA of the CDR3 is TGTGCCAGTACCCCTGACAGGGGCTACGAGCAGTACTTC. Full variable domain (outside the CDR3, taken from reference TRBV19 and TRBJ2-7): DGGITQSPKYLFRKEGQNVTLSCEQNLNHDAMYWYRQDPGQGLRLIYYSQIVNDFQKGDIAEGYSVSREKKESFPLTVTSAQKNPTAFYLCASTPDRGYEQYFGPGTRLTVT.

The chain is built from TRBV2 and TRBJ1-6; tentative D call: TRBD1 (5 bases). The germline V and J ends were trimmed by 6 bases and 10 bases, with 13 bases remaining between them. CDR1 is SNHLY and CDR2 is FYNNEI in the germline V gene. CDR3 length: 13 amino acids. The CDR3 region is CASSETRGSPLHF. For the CDR3, the DNA is TGTGCCAGCAGCGAGACTCGGGGGTCACCCCTCCACTTT.

This clone showed up just once. CDR3 loop: CASTGPSTDTQYF. Written as DNA, the CDR3 is TGTGCCAGCACCGGCCCTTCCACAGATACGCAGTATTTT. The chain carries TRBV9 and TRBJ2-3; D uncertain. V gave up 6 bases and J gave up 2 bases, with 10 bases separating them. The CDR3 runs 13 residues. Germline-derived CDR1 and CDR2 are SGDLS and YYNGEE.